This T cell receptor (beta chain) emerged from a study of blood T cell repertoires in COVID-19. Using immunoSEQ multiplex PCR, the repertoire was profiled, and TCRdb retains in-frame clones only, with some absent. The data contain 200,000 to 250,000 clones, about four fifths of them singletons. The V gene's germline CDR1 is MDHEN and CDR2 SYDVKM. Trimming stripped 4 bases from V and 4 bases from J, with 16 bases between. The CDR3 runs to 15 residues. The sequence derives from a woman at least 80 years old with COVID-19, enrolled during active disease. Sample: peripheral blood. The chain recombines TRBV28 with TRBJ1-2; tentatively, D is TRBD1 (5 bases). This CDR3 is CASSSSRGGSYGYTF. The CDR3 nucleotides are TGTGCCAGCAGTTCATCCCGGGGGGGATCCTATGGCTACACCTTC.